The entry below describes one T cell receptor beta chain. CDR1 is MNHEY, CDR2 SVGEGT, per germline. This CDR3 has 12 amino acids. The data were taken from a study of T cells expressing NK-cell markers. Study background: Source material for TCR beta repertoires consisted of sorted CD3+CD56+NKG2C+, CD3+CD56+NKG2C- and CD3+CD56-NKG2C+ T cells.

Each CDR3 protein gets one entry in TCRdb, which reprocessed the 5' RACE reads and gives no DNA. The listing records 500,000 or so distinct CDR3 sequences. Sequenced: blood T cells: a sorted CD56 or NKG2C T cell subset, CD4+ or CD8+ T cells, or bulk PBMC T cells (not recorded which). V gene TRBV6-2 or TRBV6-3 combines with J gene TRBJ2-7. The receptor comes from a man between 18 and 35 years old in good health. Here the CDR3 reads CASTDEERRQYF.